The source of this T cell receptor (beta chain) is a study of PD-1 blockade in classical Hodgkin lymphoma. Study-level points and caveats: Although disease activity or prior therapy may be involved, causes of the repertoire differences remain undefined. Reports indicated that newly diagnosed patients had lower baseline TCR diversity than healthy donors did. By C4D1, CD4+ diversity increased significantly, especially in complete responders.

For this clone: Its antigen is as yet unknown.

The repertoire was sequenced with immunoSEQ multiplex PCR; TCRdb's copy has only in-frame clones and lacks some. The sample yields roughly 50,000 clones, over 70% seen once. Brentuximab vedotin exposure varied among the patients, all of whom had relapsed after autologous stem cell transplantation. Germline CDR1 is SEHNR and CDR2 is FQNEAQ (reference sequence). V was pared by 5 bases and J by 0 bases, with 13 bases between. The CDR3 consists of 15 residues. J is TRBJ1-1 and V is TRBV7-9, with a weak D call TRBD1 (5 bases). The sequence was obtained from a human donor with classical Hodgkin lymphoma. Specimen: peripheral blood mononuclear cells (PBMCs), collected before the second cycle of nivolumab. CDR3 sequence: CASSQDSRLNTEAFF. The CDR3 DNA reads TGTGCCAGCAGCCAAGACAGTCGGTTGAACACTGAAGCTTTCTTT.